The 3 T cell receptor beta chains listed next were all sequenced from one sample in a study of cytomegalovirus exposure and HLA in healthy donors. PCR used 60 Vbeta primers and 13 Jbeta primers. Here immunoSEQ multiplex PCR was the method, and the copy in TCRdb shows in-frame clones only, minus some. The table has about 120,000 clones, 80% seen once; the top ten hold 7.5% to 9.5%. The source material was PBMCs. The receptor source for this set is a female donor in good health and CMV-seropositive.

V gene TRBV5-1 combines with J gene TRBJ1-1; a possible D gene is TRBD1 (5 bases). The CDR3 contains 13 residues. The germline CDR1 and CDR2 sequences are SGHRS and YFSETQ. Trimming took off 1 base at V and 11 bases at J, with 15 bases between the two ends. The CDR3 region has the DNA TGCGCCAGCAGCTTGAGGGGCGCCGAGGCGGCTTTCTTT. It specifies CASSLRGAEAAFF.

V is TRBV30 and J is TRBJ2-3; 10 bases are shared with TRBD2. The CDR3 loop spans 15 amino acids. Germline V lookup: CDR1 GTSNPN, CDR2 SVGIG (reference sequence). With V trimmed by 3 bases and J by 1 base, 4 bases remained unmatched. CDR3 in DNA: TGTGCCTGGAGACCCACTAGCGGGGGCACAGATACGCAGTATTTT. Protein: CAWRPTSGGTDTQYF.

The CDR3 reads CASSARMEAYNSPLHF. CDR3 DNA: TGTGCCAGCAGTGCGAGGATGGAGGCTTATAATTCACCCCTCCACTTT. The V gene is TRBV6-6, the J gene TRBJ1-6; D remains ambiguous. Trimming removed 5 bases from V and 4 bases from J, with 15 bases in between. Germline-derived CDR1 and CDR2 are MNHNY and SVGAGI (reference sequence). The CDR3 is 16 amino acids.